This entry features one TCR beta chain sequence. The antigen is unknown. The data belong to a study of T-cell memory formation after mild COVID-19. Whole-study context: For the most part, TCR clusters were specific to one donor. Findings and caveats of the study: Certain responding clones were present in pre-infection memory, suggesting participation of cross-reactive memory. CD4+ clones that contracted lay mainly in CM and EM; CD8+ ones lay in EMRA.

The CDR3 is made up of 13 amino acids. V was clipped by 8 bases and J by 2 bases, with 10 bases between them. The germline gives CDR1 MNHEY, CDR2 SMNVEV (reference sequence). 5'RACE with constant-segment primers built TCRalpha and TCRbeta cDNA libraries with UMIs. From the 5' RACE reads, TCRdb called clonotypes with MiXCR, one entry per CDR3 protein. Found here are around 510,000 distinct CDR3 sequences, about a fifth of them singletons; the top ten hold around 7.7%. This clonotype originated in an adult woman who had mild COVID-19 (a few samples of this study predate the infection). Cell type and time point are not known. The chain uses TRBV27 and TRBJ2-1, with D possibly matching TRBD2 (6 bases). Sequenced material: PBMCs or a T cell subset sorted from them (not recorded which). The CDR3 region has the DNA TGTGCCAGCGCCAGGACTACCTACAATGAGCAGTTCTTC. Translation gives CASARTTYNEQFF.